What follows are 11 T cell receptor beta chains derived from one specimen sequenced in a study of blood T cell repertoires in COVID-19. The protocol was immunoSEQ multiplex PCR, while the TCRdb copy is restricted to in-frame clones and leaves out a portion. The sample holds 150,000 or so clones, about 90% seen once. The specimen was PBMCs or T cells enriched from blood (not recorded which). These receptors were collected from a woman aged 40 to 50 who had been exposed to COVID-19.

The chain has TRBV5-5 and TRBJ1-3; tentative D call: TRBD1 (6 bases). The CDR3 loop spans 15 amino acids. The V gene's germline CDR1 is SGHKS and CDR2 YYEKEE (reference sequence). Deletions cut 4 bases from V and 0 bases from J, with 11 bases between. The CDR3 coding sequence is TGTGCCAGCAGCCCGGACAGCAGCTCTGGAAACACCATATATTTT. It translates to CASSPDSSSGNTIYF.

The sample holds a few counts of this clone. The rearrangement uses TRBV7-9 and TRBJ1-2; 7 bases map to TRBD1. CDR3 length: 14 amino acids. Per germline, CDR1 SEHNR and CDR2 FQNEAQ (reference sequence). J gave up 4 bases and V 5 bases, and 7 bases lay outside the gene matches. CDR3 DNA sequence: TGTGCCAGCAGCGGAAGGACAGGATCCTATGGCTACACCTTC. Encoded protein: CASSGRTGSYGYTF.

The chain has TRBV3-1 (or the pseudogene TRBV3-2) and TRBJ1-1; 10 positions agree with TRBD1. J gave up 3 bases and V 4 bases, and 5 bases lay outside the gene matches. Germline CDR1 and CDR2: LGHDT and YNNKEL (reference sequence). The CDR3 is 15 amino acids. In nucleotides, the CDR3 is TGTGCCAGCAGCCCTGGGGACAGGGGCGACACTGAAGCTTTCTTT. This gives the protein CASSPGDRGDTEAFF.

CDR3 bases: TGTGCCAGCAGCTTACTTTCGGGGGGTTTGGAAAAACTGTTTTTT. Protein sequence: CASSLLSGGLEKLFF. The chain is built from TRBV7-2 and TRBJ1-4; D is possibly TRBD1 (5 bases). The CDR3 is made up of 15 amino acids. The V gene lost 2 bases and the J gene lost 8 bases, with 15 bases spanning the gap. CDR1 and CDR2 from the germline V gene are SGHTA and FQGNSA.

V and J are TRBV19 and TRBJ1-5, with TRBD1 matching 8 bases. The CDR3 is 15 residues long. Germline loops: CDR1 LNHDA, CDR2 SQIVND (reference sequence). The junction had 3 bases not matched to a gene; V was cut back by 1 base and J by 4 bases. In DNA, the CDR3 is TGTGCCAGTAGTATAGGGGGACAGGAGAATCAGCCCCAGCATTTT. The encoded protein is CASSIGGQENQPQHF.

This clone has a handful of counts. J is TRBJ2-7 and V is TRBV28, with TRBD1 as a possible D gene (5 bases). CDR1 is MDHEN and CDR2 is SYDVKM in the germline V gene. The CDR3 runs to 11 residues. V was shortened by 8 bases and J by 3 bases, with 8 bases between the two germline ends. The CDR3 sequence: CASGQGYEQYF. The CDR3 DNA reads TGTGCCAGCGGGCAGGGCTACGAGCAGTACTTC.

This clone was detected a few times. The sample holds other DNA sequences that translate to the same CDR3. The rearrangement links TRBV6-5 to TRBJ2-7; 8 nucleotides align to TRBD2. V lost 0 bases to trimming and J lost 0 bases; unmatched junction nucleotides: 1. CDR1 is MNHEY, CDR2 SVGAGI, per germline. The CDR3 is made up of 15 amino acids. The CDR3 coding sequence is TGTGCCAGCAGTTACTCCGCGGGGGGCTCCTACGAGCAGTACTTC. Amino acid sequence: CASSYSAGGSYEQYF.

A few counts support this clone. In DNA form, the CDR3 reads TGTGCCAGCGTCGCGAGGGGAGGGACTGAAGCTTTCTTT. Protein: CASVARGGTEAFF. V is TRBV6-6 and J is TRBJ1-1, with D tentatively TRBD1 (5 bases). V lost 8 bases and J 5 bases, leaving 15 bases between the germline ends. Germline V CDR1 and CDR2: MNHNY, SVGAGI (reference sequence). This CDR3 spans 13 amino acids.

This clone was picked up one time. The chain joins TRBV5-1 to TRBJ2-7; 7 bases align to TRBD2. The CDR3 totals 15 residues. J was trimmed by 2 bases and V by 1 base; bases with no gene match: 6. CDR1 SGHRS and CDR2 YFSETQ come from the germline V gene. CDR3: CASSLTSGTTYEQYF. As DNA, the CDR3 is TGCGCCAGCAGCTTGACCAGCGGGACTACCTACGAGCAGTACTTC.

V gene TRBV5-1 combines with J gene TRBJ2-1; D possibly corresponds to TRBD2 (6 bases). This CDR3 comprises 14 residues. Trimming shortened V by 7 bases and J by 4 bases, and 15 bases separated the two germline ends. CDR1 is SGHRS, CDR2 YFSETQ, per germline. The CDR3 coding sequence is TGCGCCAGCGCGACGGGGGAAATTTACAATGAGCAGTTCTTC. Translation: CASATGEIYNEQFF.

V and J are TRBV7-2 and TRBJ1-6; D not certain. The germline V gene has CDR1 SGHTA and CDR2 FQGNSA. The V gene lost 3 bases and the J gene lost 9 bases, with 6 bases spanning the gap. This CDR3 contains 12 residues. The CDR3 DNA sequence: TGTGCCAGCAGCTTTTACTCTTCACCCCTCCACTTT. Translating it yields CASSFYSSPLHF.